Listed below are T cell receptor beta chains from one sample, sequenced in a study of T cells in localized non-small cell lung cancer. The protocol was immunoSEQ multiplex PCR, while the TCRdb copy is restricted to in-frame clones and leaves out a portion. The sample comprises roughly 21,000 clones, roughly 90% of which are singletons, and under 30% rests with the top ten. Sequencing was performed on peripheral blood mononuclear cells, taken before any cancer treatment. These receptor sequences come from a male donor at least 60 years old with stage II lung adenocarcinoma. Both conserved end residues are part of each CDR3. Fields, in order: clone size, V gene, D gene, J gene, CDR3 DNA, CDR3 protein. A D gene is named only where the DNA matches it firmly. Some rows mark clone size as missing; the rest say once, few, many or name a class of expanded clone.

NA	TRBV21-1	NA	TRBJ1-2	TGTGCCAGCCGAAACACGGGGTCCAACTATGGCTACACCTTC	CASRNTGSNYGYTF
NA	TRBV18	TRBD1	TRBJ1-4	TGTGCCAGCTCACTCCGGGACAGGGGCATAGAAGAAAAACTGTTTTTT	CASSLRDRGIEEKLFF
NA	TRBV5-1	TRBD2	TRBJ2-1	TGCACCAGCGGGACTAGCGGTTACAATGAGCAGTTCTTC	CTSGTSGYNEQFF
once	TRBV10-3	TRBD1	TRBJ2-7	TGTGCCATCAAAGGGACAGGGTTTGGCGAGCAGTACTTC	CAIKGTGFGEQYF
NA	TRBV28	NA	TRBJ2-7	TGTGCCAGCAGGCCCCCAGACAGTTTTTCTTACGAGCAGTACTTC	CASRPPDSFSYEQYF
NA	TRBV2	TRBD1	TRBJ1-4	TGTGCCAGCAGTGAATTAAGTTGGAGGGGGCTCAAAGAAAAACTGTTTTTT	CASSELSWRGLKEKLFF
NA	TRBV20-1	NA	TRBJ1-1	TGCAGTGCCCGGACGGCTAAATTTACTTTCTTT	CSARTAKFTFF
NA	TRBV19	NA	TRBJ1-2	TGTGCCAGTCATCAGGGATGGGTTGGCTACACCTTC	CASHQGWVGYTF
NA	TRBV7-2	TRBD1	TRBJ1-1	TGTGCCAGCAGCATCGGACAGGAATGGCCTGAAGCTTTCTTT	CASSIGQEWPEAFF
NA	TRBV7-9	NA	TRBJ2-1	TGTGCCAGCAGCTCGGACTGGATCTCCTACAATGAGCAGTTCTTC	CASSSDWISYNEQFF
NA	TRBV5-1	TRBD1	TRBJ2-5	TGCGCCAGCAGCCTGGATGGGACAGCACAAGAGACCCAGTACTTC	CASSLDGTAQETQYF
NA	TRBV6-1	NA	TRBJ2-6	TGTGCCAGCAGTGAAGTCTGGCGCTCTGGGGCCAACGTCCTGACTTTC	CASSEVWRSGANVLTF
NA	TRBV10-3	TRBD1	TRBJ2-6	TGTGCCACCGAGACAGGGGAAGTCTCTGGGGCCAACGTCCTGACTTTC	CATETGEVSGANVLTF
NA	TRBV2	TRBD2	TRBJ2-7	TGTGCCAGCAGCTTCCGGACTAGCGGGACTTTTGGGCAGTACTTC	CASSFRTSGTFGQYF
once	TRBV28	NA	TRBJ1-1	TGTGCCAGCAGCCTGGGGGCGACTGAAGCTTTCTTT	CASSLGATEAFF
NA	TRBV2	NA	TRBJ1-5	TGTGCCAGCAAAGGAATGGCTCAGCCCCAGCATTTT	CASKGMAQPQHF
NA	TRBV15	NA	TRBJ2-5	TGTGCCACCAGCAGCCCCGCAGAGACCCAGTACTTC	CATSSPAETQYF
NA	TRBV7-9	TRBD2	TRBJ2-7	TGTGCCAGCAGCCCCTGGGGGGGAGATGGTTACGAGCAGTACTTC	CASSPWGGDGYEQYF
NA	TRBV7-9	TRBD1	TRBJ2-2	TGTGCCAGCAGCCGGAGGCTCCGACAGGGGGCGAGGGCCACCGGGGAGCTGTTTTTT	CASSRRLRQGARATGELFF
NA	TRBV2	TRBD2	TRBJ2-3	TGTGCCAGCAGTGAAGCGAGCGGGGTCACAGATACGCAGTATTTT	CASSEASGVTDTQYF
NA	TRBV19	TRBD2	TRBJ2-1	TGTGCCAGTAGCCCCTCCCGACTAGCGTCGGAGCAGTTCTTC	CASSPSRLASEQFF
NA	TRBV10-3	NA	TRBJ1-5	TGTGCCATCAGTGAGTCAAGGTCGGGCAATCAGCCCCAGCATTTT	CAISESRSGNQPQHF
NA	TRBV4-1	NA	TRBJ1-4	TGCGCCAGCAGCCAACCCGGGACCAAGAATGAAAAACTGTTTTTT	CASSQPGTKNEKLFF
large	TRBV2	NA	TRBJ2-1	TGTGCCAGCCAGGGGACGGAGAAAGAGATCTTC	CASQGTEKEIF
NA	TRBV25-1	NA	TRBJ2-2	TGTGCCAGCATCTCAAACCCCCCCCTCCTTTTAGGCCCGGGGGAGCTGTTTTTT	CASISNPPLLLGPGELFF
few	TRBV28	NA	TRBJ1-2	TGTGCCAGCAGTTCGTCAACGGGTGTGTATGGCTACACCTTC	CASSSSTGVYGYTF
NA	TRBV10-3	NA	TRBJ2-1	TGTGCCATCAGGAGGCAGGGAGAGGGGTACAATGAGCAGTTCTTC	CAIRRQGEGYNEQFF
NA	TRBV5-1	NA	TRBJ2-7	TGCGCCAGCAGCTTGACCGGGACACTTTCCTACGAGCAGTACTTC	CASSLTGTLSYEQYF
NA	TRBV7-3	NA	TRBJ2-3	TGTGCCAGCAGCTTAACAGGAGGAGATACGCAGTATTTT	CASSLTGGDTQYF
NA	TRBV28	TRBD1	TRBJ2-7	TGTGCCAGCAGTTTTCCCAGGGGGCACTACGAGCAGTACTTC	CASSFPRGHYEQYF
NA	TRBV19	NA	TRBJ2-1	TGTGCCAGTAGATCTACTGGTCGCAATGAGCAGTTCTTC	CASRSTGRNEQFF
NA	TRBV27	NA	TRBJ1-1	TGTGCCAGCAGTTTATCGAGACGGGACACTGAAGCTTTCTTT	CASSLSRRDTEAFF
NA	TRBV18	TRBD1	TRBJ2-3	TGTGCCAGCTCATTACAGGGGGACACAGATACGCAGTATTTT	CASSLQGDTDTQYF
NA	TRBV19	NA	TRBJ2-1	TGTGCCAGTGGGACTCTCAATGAGCAGTTCTTC	CASGTLNEQFF
NA	TRBV19	TRBD1	TRBJ2-1	TGTGCCAGTAGTAGTACAGGGGGTGGAGAGCAGTTCTTC	CASSSTGGGEQFF
NA	TRBV27	TRBD2	TRBJ2-3	TGTGCCAGCAGTTCCCTCAACCTAGCGGGTAGAACAGATACGCAGTATTTT	CASSSLNLAGRTDTQYF
NA	TRBV7-6	NA	TRBJ2-2	TGTGCCAGCAGCTTAGCACATAACACCGGGGAGCTGTTTTTT	CASSLAHNTGELFF
NA	TRBV11-2	TRBD1	TRBJ2-1	TGTGCCAGCAGGCAGACAGGGTCCCTCCATGAGCAGTTCTTC	CASRQTGSLHEQFF
NA	TRBV28	NA	TRBJ1-1	TGTGCCAGCAGTTTTTCGGGGGCCACTGAAGCTTTCTTT	CASSFSGATEAFF
NA	TRBV7-8	NA	TRBJ2-3	TGTGCCAGCAGCTTAGAAAACTTGTCAACAGATACGCAGTATTTT	CASSLENLSTDTQYF
NA	TRBV28	NA	TRBJ1-5	TGTGCCAGCAGGCCGAATAATCAGCCCCAGCATTTT	CASRPNNQPQHF
NA	TRBV5-6	NA	TRBJ2-3	TGTGCCAGCTATCGGGAGCGAGTAGATACGCAGTATTTT	CASYRERVDTQYF
NA	TRBV11-2	NA	TRBJ2-7	TGTGCCAGCAGCTTAGCGGGGATCGACGAGCAGTACTTC	CASSLAGIDEQYF
NA	TRBV7-3	TRBD1	TRBJ1-2	TGTGCCAGCAGCTTAGGGGAGGACAGGGACTATGGCTACACCTTC	CASSLGEDRDYGYTF
NA	TRBV6-1	NA	TRBJ2-5	TGTGCCAGGCCCCCAGGCCGAGAGACCCAGTACTTC	CARPPGRETQYF
NA	TRBV18	NA	TRBJ2-4	TGTGCCAGCTCACCGGGGGCCAACATTCAGTACTTC	CASSPGANIQYF
NA	TRBV5-4	NA	TRBJ2-1	TGTGCCAGCAGCTTGGGAGGGGGCTCCTACAATGAGCAGTTCTTC	CASSLGGGSYNEQFF
NA	TRBV19	TRBD2	TRBJ2-1	TGTGCCAGTAGTATGGTGGCGGGAGGGCTCAATGAGCAGTTCTTC	CASSMVAGGLNEQFF
NA	TRBV7-3	NA	TRBJ2-5	TGTGCCAGCAGCTTCGGAGGGGACGAGACCCAGTACTTC	CASSFGGDETQYF
NA	TRBV5-1	NA	TRBJ2-5	TGCGCCAGCAGGCGAGGGCAGGCTCAAGAGACCCAGTACTTC	CASRRGQAQETQYF
NA	TRBV19	NA	TRBJ2-5	TGTGCCAGTAGTACCTCTCGGACTGGCGGGGAAGAGACCCAGTACTTC	CASSTSRTGGEETQYF
NA	TRBV6-1	NA	TRBJ1-4	TGTGCCAGCAGTCTCGGACACATCCTGAATGAAAAACTGTTTTTT	CASSLGHILNEKLFF